These 22 T cell receptor beta chains were all obtained from the same sample, sequenced in a study of T cells after yellow fever vaccination. One entry per CDR3 protein, called by TCRdb with MiXCR from the 5' RACE reads. The sample contains about 330,000 distinct CDR3 sequences, approximately 8% of which appear only once. The specimen was PBMCs, collected more than 35 days after the first yellow fever vaccination. The receptor source for this set is a man aged 18 to 30 who received the YFV17D yellow fever vaccine.

This clonotype was recorded at least ten times. This sequence joins TRBV5-1 and TRBJ2-1; 15 nucleotides match TRBD2. With V trimmed by 3 bases and J by 8 bases, 9 bases remained unmatched. The length of the CDR3 is 17 residues. From germline, CDR1 is SGHRS and CDR2 YFSETQ. The CDR3 is CASSSGLAGGILHEQFF. In DNA, the CDR3 is TGCGCCAGCAGCTCGGGACTAGCGGGGGGTATTCTACATGAGCAGTTCTTC.

This clonotype was seen once. A much larger clone lies a single base off, so this may be a read error. V and J are TRBV12-3 or TRBV12-4 and TRBJ2-2, with 10 bases that match TRBD2. The CDR3 consists of 14 residues. CDR3 nucleotide sequence: TGTGCCAGCAGTTTACTAGCGGGGGAGGGGGAGCTGTGTTTT. Protein: CASSLLAGEGELCF.

This clonotype came up many times. The chain combines TRBV12-3 or TRBV12-4 with TRBJ1-6; no clear D gene. V lost 7 bases and J 8 bases, leaving 12 bases between the germline ends. The CDR3 consists of 13 residues. CDR3 amino acids: CASTGNWDSPLHF. The CDR3 region has the DNA TGTGCCAGCACCGGAAACTGGGATTCACCCCTCCACTTT.

The V gene is TRBV7-2, the J gene TRBJ1-6; 7 nucleotides agree with TRBD1. Trimming cost V 4 bases and J 7 bases; bases outside gene matches: 10. The length of the CDR3 is 16 residues. Germline assignment: CDR1 SGHTA and CDR2 FQGNSA. The CDR3 bases are TGTGCCAGCAGCTCCTCCCAGGGGGTAATGAATTCACCCCTCCACTTT. Protein sequence: CASSSSQGVMNSPLHF.

The chain joins TRBV15 to TRBJ1-4, with 7 bases lining up with TRBD1. Germline assignment: CDR1 LNHNV and CDR2 YYDKDF (reference sequence). Trimming cost V 4 bases and J 10 bases; bases outside gene matches: 15. The CDR3 consists of 16 residues. The CDR3 region is CATSKPTGSMAGKLFF. The CDR3 DNA is TGTGCCACCAGCAAGCCGACAGGGTCTATGGCAGGAAAACTGTTTTTT. Supplemented by reference TRBV15 and TRBJ1-4, the full variable domain reads DAMVIQNPRYQVTQFGKPVTLSCSQTLNHNVMYWYQQKSSQAPKLLFHYYDKDFNNEADTPDNFQSRRPNTSFCFLDIRSPGLGDTAMYLCATSKPTGSMAGKLFFGSGTQLSVL.

This clonotype was observed a handful of times. V is TRBV24-1 and J is TRBJ1-5; weak D call: TRBD1 (5 bases). V was clipped by 2 bases and J by 4 bases, with 8 bases between them. The CDR3 length is 14 residues. Germline CDR1 reads KGHDR; CDR2 reads SFDVKD. The CDR3 protein is CATSDWRGNQPQHF. DNA for the CDR3: TGTGCCACCAGTGATTGGCGGGGGAATCAGCCCCAGCATTTT.

This chain connects TRBV25-1 to TRBJ1-5; D may be TRBD1 (5 bases). This CDR3 comprises 14 residues. V shed 3 bases and J shed 5 bases, with 11 bases lying between them. CDR1 MGHDK and CDR2 SYGVNS come from the germline V gene. The CDR3 DNA is TGTGCCAGCAGTGAGGCCAGGGTTCATCAGCCCCAGCATTTT. This encodes CASSEARVHQPQHF.

This clonotype was seen only a few times. The chain uses TRBV5-4 and TRBJ1-4; 7 bases line up with TRBD1. The CDR3 loop spans 15 amino acids. The germline V gene has CDR1 SGHNT and CDR2 YYREEE (reference sequence). The trim removed 4 bases at V and 0 bases at J, leaving 3 bases unmatched. The chain's CDR3 is CASSGDSPTNEKLFF. The CDR3 DNA is TGTGCCAGCAGCGGGGACAGCCCAACTAATGAAAAACTGTTTTTT.

This sequence joins TRBV20-1 and TRBJ2-1; 7 positions agree with TRBD2. The CDR3 totals 14 residues. V gave up 8 bases and J gave up 0 bases; unmatched junction bases: 7. In germline, CDR1 is DFQATT, CDR2 SNEGSKA (reference sequence). The CDR3 sequence: CSPSGLRSYNEQFF. CDR3 DNA: TGCAGTCCCTCGGGACTACGCTCCTACAATGAGCAGTTCTTC.

As for this clonotype: Germline is not matched at one junction end, which may reflect a read error. The chain's CDR3 is CAISVDGVRNTEAFF. The CDR3 DNA reads as TGTGCCATCAGCGTAGACGGGGTAAGGAACACTGAAGCTTTCTTT. The chain has TRBV9 and TRBJ1-1; D remains unclear. There are 15 residues in the CDR3. Germline CDR1 is SGDLS and CDR2 is YYNGEE. Looking up the rest from reference TRBV9 and TRBJ1-1 gives the full variable domain: DSGVTQTPKHLITATGQRVTLRCSPRSGDLSVYWYQQSLDQGLQFLIQYYNGEERAKGNILERFSAQQFPDLHSELNLSSLELGDSALYFCAISVDGVRNTEAFFGQGTRLTVV.

There are a few counts of this clonotype. V gene TRBV5-6 combines with J gene TRBJ1-2, with D hard to call. The germline V gene has CDR1 SGHDT and CDR2 YYEEEE. Trimming removed 2 bases at V and 1 base at J, with 12 bases between. There are 15 residues in the CDR3. CDR3 nucleotide sequence: TGTGCCAGCAGCTTCTTCGCAGAGAATAACTATGGCTACACCTTC. As protein: CASSFFAENNYGYTF.

At least ten counts were recorded for this clonotype. DNA of the CDR3: TGCGCCAGCAGCCTTACTCTGGACAGGAGGCTGGGGCGGCGGGGTGAAGCTTTCTTT. Its translation: CASSLTLDRRLGRRGEAFF. The V gene is TRBV5-1, the J gene TRBJ1-1; 7 bases agree with TRBD1. V gave up 4 bases and J gave up 7 bases; unmatched junction bases: 25. The CDR3 loop spans 19 amino acids. CDR1 and CDR2 (germline): SGHRS, YFSETQ.

This clonotype was seen a handful of times. The V call is TRBV28, the J call TRBJ2-3; D gene unclear. Per the germline V gene, CDR1 is MDHEN and CDR2 is SYDVKM. The CDR3 has 13 residues. Trimming stripped 2 bases from V and 4 bases from J, with 7 bases between. The DNA of the CDR3 is TGTGCCAGCAGTTTAGTGGACGCAGATACGCAGTATTTT. It codes for CASSLVDADTQYF.

The chain uses TRBV5-1 and TRBJ2-5; 10 bases are shared with TRBD2. Germline assignment: CDR1 SGHRS and CDR2 YFSETQ. The CDR3 length is 15 residues. Germline trimming cut 2 bases from V and 5 bases from J; bases unmatched to any gene: 6. CDR3 nucleotides: TGCGCCAGCAGCTTCTTCGGGACTAGCGACGAGACCCAGTACTTC. Translated: CASSFFGTSDETQYF.

V and J are TRBV7-8 and TRBJ2-5; the match to TRBD2 covers 8 bases. The CDR3 is made up of 14 amino acids. V gave up 0 bases and J gave up 7 bases; unmatched junction bases: 4. Germline loops: CDR1 SGHVS, CDR2 FQNEAQ. The CDR3, as DNA: TGTGCCAGCAGCTTAGCGGCGGGGGGCAGGACCCAGTACTTC. The encoded protein is CASSLAAGGRTQYF. The full variable domain, rest sourced from reference TRBV7-8 and TRBJ2-5, is GAGVSQSPRYKVAKRGQDVALRCDPISGHVSLFWYQQALGQGPEFLTYFQNEAQLDKSGLPSDRFFAERPEGSVSTLKIQRTQQEDSAVYLCASSLAAGGRTQYFGPGTRLLVL.

This clonotype was observed a handful of times. The chain is built from TRBV6-1 and TRBJ2-5, with a weak D call TRBD1 (6 bases). Germline V gene lookup returns CDR1 MNHNS and CDR2 SASEGT. V was shortened by 6 bases and J by 2 bases, with 10 bases between the two germline ends. CDR3 length: 13 amino acids. The CDR3 DNA follows: TGTGCCAGCAGGGCACAGGGTCAAGAGACCCAGTACTTC. It specifies CASRAQGQETQYF.

The chain carries TRBV28 and TRBJ1-5; D is undetermined. With 1 base removed from V and 6 bases from J, the gap between germline ends came to 7 bases. The V gene's germline CDR1 is MDHEN and CDR2 SYDVKM. The CDR3 is made up of 13 amino acids. CDR3 residues: CASSLSKRQPQHF. As DNA, the CDR3 is TGTGCCAGCAGTTTATCTAAGCGTCAGCCCCAGCATTTT.

The chain links TRBV5-6 to TRBJ2-7; D is undetermined. Between the trimmed V and J ends, which lost 4 bases and 3 bases, there was a span of 14 bases. The CDR3 has 14 amino acids. Germline CDR1 and CDR2: SGHDT and YYEEEE. This CDR3 reads CASSPAGRHYEQYV. DNA of the CDR3: TGTGCCAGCAGCCCGGCCGGGCGCCACTACGAGCAGTACGTC.

This clonotype has a handful of counts. J is TRBJ1-3 and V is TRBV11-2, with D perhaps matching TRBD1 (6 bases). The germline CDR1 and CDR2 sequences are SGHAT and FQNNGV. This CDR3 region has 19 residues. V gave up 5 bases and J gave up 0 bases, with 23 bases separating them. For the CDR3, the DNA is TGTGCCAGCAGCGCAGGGGTGGCCGCACTTACTAGCTCTGGAAACACCATATATTTT. It specifies CASSAGVAALTSSGNTIYF. Drawing the rest from reference TRBV11-2 and TRBJ1-3, the complete variable domain is EAGVAQSPRYKIIEKRQSVAFWCNPISGHATLYWYQQILGQGPKLLIQFQNNGVVDDSQLPKDRFSAERLKGVDSTLKIQPAKLEDSAVYLCASSAGVAALTSSGNTIYFGEGSWLTVV.

The chain links TRBV11-2 to TRBJ2-6, with 16 bases matching TRBD2. Germline CDR1 SGHAT, CDR2 FQNNGV. After removal of 4 bases from V and 2 bases from J, the junction contained 11 bases not matched to a gene. The CDR3 has 21 residues. In DNA form, the CDR3 reads TGTGCCAGCAGCTCCTTTCCGGGACTAGCGGGGGGGCAAGCTGGGGCCAACGTCCTGACTTTC. It translates to CASSSFPGLAGGQAGANVLTF.

The chain has TRBV18 and TRBJ2-7; TRBD1 might be the D (6 bases). Germline values: CDR1 KGHSH, CDR2 LQKENI. V lost 3 bases, J lost 4 bases, and 13 bases lay in between. The CDR3 has 14 amino acids. This CDR3 reads CASSPRQEDYEQYF. The CDR3 nucleotides read TGTGCCAGCTCACCCCGACAGGAAGATTACGAGCAGTACTTC.

This clonotype showed up just a few times. The chain is built from TRBV7-9 and TRBJ1-5, with 10 bases identical to TRBD1. The germline V gene has CDR1 SEHNR and CDR2 FQNEAQ (reference sequence). With 1 base clipped from V and 3 bases from J, the junction kept 3 bases outside the gene matches. The CDR3 contains 16 residues. CDR3 nucleotides: TGTGCCAGCAGCTTAGGGACAGGGGGTACCAATCAGCCCCAGCATTTT. Amino acids: CASSLGTGGTNQPQHF.